The 18 T cell receptor beta chains presented below share a single source sample, sequenced in a study of shared T cell receptors in the human thymus. Libraries were prepared by immunoSEQ multiplex PCR; TCRdb keeps only in-frame clonotypes and omits some of them. Of about 380,000 clones listed, around 93% are singletons. The sequencing input was thymocytes. The receptors shown here come from a human donor.

The chain employs TRBV6-1 and TRBJ2-1; maybe TRBD2 (6 bases). V shed 3 bases and J shed 6 bases, with 12 bases lying between them. Germline V gene data show CDR1 as MNHNS and CDR2 as SASEGT. The CDR3 runs to 14 residues. The CDR3 loop reads CASSEEDYPNEQFF. In nucleotides, the CDR3 is TGTGCCAGCAGTGAGGAGGACTATCCCAATGAGCAGTTCTTC.

The chain combines TRBV7-6 with TRBJ2-1; D perhaps matches TRBD2 (6 bases). CDR3 length: 15 residues. Trimming shortened V by 1 base and J by 5 bases, and 12 bases separated the two germline ends. Germline assignment: CDR1 SGHVS and CDR2 FNYEAQ. DNA for the CDR3: TGTGCCAGCAGCTTAGTCGGCGGGATTAACAATGAGCAGTTCTTC. Its translation: CASSLVGGINNEQFF.

The chain carries TRBV28 and TRBJ1-1; D is unclear. The germline V gene has CDR1 MDHEN and CDR2 SYDVKM. Trimming stripped 2 bases from V and 10 bases from J, with 8 bases between. The CDR3 is 11 amino acids. The CDR3 spells CASSLEGSAFF. The CDR3 region has the DNA TGTGCCAGCAGTTTAGAGGGTTCAGCTTTCTTT.

V is TRBV15 and J is TRBJ2-7; 13 nucleotides agree with TRBD2. Germline V gives CDR1 LNHNV, CDR2 YYDKDF (reference sequence). The CDR3 has 14 residues. J was trimmed by 6 bases and V by 1 base; bases with no gene match: 0. The CDR3 coding sequence is TGTGCCACCAGCAGAGGACTAGCGGGAGGCGAGCAGTACTTC. Translated: CATSRGLAGGEQYF.

For this clone: At one end the junction does not follow the germline gene, possibly because of a read error. The DNA for the CDR3 is TGTACCAGCAGGGCCGGGCGTAAAGGGAGGGAGCAGTACTTC. Protein product: CTSRAGRKGREQYF. J is TRBJ2-7 and V is TRBV6-5; a possible D gene is TRBD2 (6 bases). The germline V gene has CDR1 MNHEY and CDR2 SVGAGI. CDR3 length equals 14 residues.

The rearrangement links TRBV28 to TRBJ2-2; perhaps D is TRBD1 or TRBD2 (5 bases each). Trimming pared 5 bases from V and 4 bases from J, leaving 23 bases between. The CDR3 runs to 18 residues. Germline V gives CDR1 MDHEN, CDR2 SYDVKM. The CDR3 loop reads CASSPLWAGRGITGELFF. CDR3 DNA: TGTGCCAGCAGTCCCCTATGGGCAGGGAGAGGGATCACCGGGGAGCTGTTTTTT.

J is TRBJ2-7 and V is TRBV27; 9 bases are a match to TRBD1. Trimming at V came to 2 bases and at J to 4 bases, leaving 6 bases not matched to a gene. The length of the CDR3 is 15 residues. The germline CDR1 and CDR2 sequences are MNHEY and SMNVEV (reference sequence). CDR3 protein: CASSLGGQGNYEQYF. Here the CDR3 DNA reads TGTGCCAGCAGTTTAGGGGGACAGGGAAATTACGAGCAGTACTTC.

The CDR3 region is CASSYGRLKNTEAFF. The DNA for the CDR3 is TGTGCCAGCAGTTACGGGCGGCTAAAGAACACTGAAGCTTTCTTT. J is TRBJ1-1 and V is TRBV6-5; D call uncertain. The CDR3 runs 15 residues. Trimming took 2 bases from V and 1 from J, leaving 11 bases between them. From germline, CDR1 is MNHEY and CDR2 SVGAGI.

The V call is TRBV19, the J call TRBJ2-2, with 9 bases matching TRBD2. The ends lost 5 bases at V and 5 bases at J; junction bases unmatched: 12. The germline gives CDR1 LNHDA, CDR2 SQIVND (reference sequence). The CDR3 contains 17 residues. CDR3 sequence: CASSWASGTGRTGELFF. As DNA, the CDR3 is TGTGCCAGTAGTTGGGCTAGCGGGACCGGGAGGACCGGGGAGCTGTTTTTT.

The V gene is TRBV5-6, the J gene TRBJ2-7, with 8 bases aligning to TRBD2. Per germline, CDR1 SGHDT and CDR2 YYEEEE. The CDR3 spans 13 residues. V shed 4 bases and J 2 bases; nucleotides not matched to a gene: 2. This chain's CDR3 is CASSREGTYEQYF. Written as DNA, the CDR3 is TGTGCCAGCAGCCGGGAGGGAACCTACGAGCAGTACTTC.

The gene calls are TRBV18 and TRBJ2-7, with 8 nucleotides matching TRBD2. V shed 6 bases and J 9 bases; nucleotides not matched to a gene: 13. CDR3 size: 14 residues. Germline assignment: CDR1 KGHSH and CDR2 LQKENI. CDR3 sequence (DNA): TGTGCCAGCTCCCGGTCCGGGAGGGCCCAAGTGCAGTACTTC. As protein: CASSRSGRAQVQYF. The variable domain in full, with the rest retrieved from reference TRBV18 and TRBJ2-7, is NAGVMQNPRHLVRRRGQEARLRCSPMKGHSHVYWYRQLPEEGLKFMVYLQKENIIDESGMPKERFSAEFPKEGPSILRIQQVVRGDSAAYFCASSRSGRAQVQYFGPGTRLTVT.

This sequence joins TRBV4-1 and TRBJ1-5, with no clear D. CDR1 and CDR2 (germline): MGHRA, YSYEKL. V was pared by 0 bases and J by 3 bases, with 9 bases between. This CDR3 region has 15 residues. This CDR3 is CASSQEEAVNQPQHF. The CDR3 DNA sequence: TGCGCCAGCAGCCAAGAGGAGGCTGTCAATCAGCCCCAGCATTTT.

This chain joins TRBV27 and TRBJ2-2; TRBD1 aligns across 9 bases. Germline CDR1 reads MNHEY; CDR2 reads SMNVEV (reference sequence). J was trimmed by 7 bases and V by 5 bases; bases with no gene match: 8. The CDR3 is made up of 15 amino acids. CDR3: CASSSPGQGNGELFF. The CDR3 region has the DNA TGTGCCAGCAGTAGCCCGGGACAGGGTAACGGGGAGCTGTTTTTT.

The count of this clone is one. J is TRBJ2-5 and V is TRBV5-1; D perhaps matches TRBD1 (6 bases). The CDR3 is 13 amino acids. The V and J ends lost 2 bases and 5 bases respectively, with 10 bases between them. CDR1 is SGHRS, CDR2 YFSETQ, per germline. The CDR3 sequence is CASSFGGRETQYF. CDR3 DNA sequence: TGCGCCAGCAGCTTTGGGGGCAGGGAGACCCAGTACTTC.

The chain couples TRBV7-6 to TRBJ1-5; 7 nucleotides line up with TRBD1. The ends lost 2 bases at V and 2 bases at J; junction bases unmatched: 6. The CDR3 totals 16 residues. The V gene's germline CDR1 is SGHVS and CDR2 FNYEAQ. CDR3 sequence: CASSLLGGAGNQPQHF. The CDR3 DNA follows: TGTGCCAGCAGCTTATTAGGGGGCGCGGGCAATCAGCCCCAGCATTTT.

The rearrangement uses TRBV14 and TRBJ2-7; D uncertain. V lost 1 base to trimming and J lost 7 bases, with 8 bases between them. CDR3 length: 12 amino acids. The germline V gene encodes CDR1 SGHDN and CDR2 FVKESK. The CDR3 spells CASSQGAPEQYF. CDR3 nucleotide sequence: TGTGCCAGCAGCCAAGGGGCGCCGGAGCAGTACTTC. Full variable domain (outside the CDR3, taken from reference TRBV14 and TRBJ2-7): EAGVTQFPSHSVIEKGQTVTLRCDPISGHDNLYWYRRVMGKEIKFLLHFVKESKQDESGMPNNRFLAERTGGTYSTLKVQPAELEDSGVYFCASSQGAPEQYFGPGTRLTVT.

The rearrangement uses TRBV7-3 and TRBJ2-5; 8 nucleotides align to TRBD2. V lost 1 base, J lost 3 bases, and 1 base stayed unmatched. The V gene's germline CDR1 is SGHTA and CDR2 FQGTGA. The CDR3 contains 14 residues. In nucleotides, the CDR3 is TGTGCCAGCAGCTTAAGAGCGGGAGAAGAGACCCAGTACTTC. Translation: CASSLRAGEETQYF.

The chain joins TRBV28 to TRBJ1-2, with a tentative D call TRBD1 (6 bases). The V gene lost 7 bases and the J gene lost 0 bases, with 12 bases spanning the gap. This CDR3 contains 14 residues. The germline V gene has CDR1 MDHEN and CDR2 SYDVKM. The CDR3 reads CASTRQVTNYGYTF. For the CDR3, the DNA is TGTGCCAGCACCAGACAGGTGACTAACTATGGCTACACCTTC.